Listed below are T cell receptor beta chains from one sample, sequenced in a study of response to subunit inactivated influenza vaccine. TCRdb reanalysed the RT-PCR reads using MiXCR and keeps one entry per CDR3 protein. Of some 800,000 distinct CDR3 sequences in the sample, 21% were seen once. Sequencing was performed on PBMCs from blood, taken about 5 days after vaccination. The receptors derive from a man aged 50 to 59 who received an inactivated influenza vaccine. Each CDR3 is given without its conserved first and last residue. Each record gives: V gene, CDR3 protein.

v_call: TRBV25-1; cdr3_aa: ASSEYDRPYGYT
v_call: TRBV5-1; cdr3_aa: ASSTEQRRIEQY
v_call: TRBV5-6; cdr3_aa: ASSRDRAEYNEQF
v_call: TRBV7-2; cdr3_aa: ASSLAGLAGGGDTQY
v_call: TRBV19; cdr3_aa: ASQSRARGQYEQY
v_call: TRBV20-1; cdr3_aa: SAPTPWEREQY
v_call: TRBV15; cdr3_aa: ATSRLEVGRVEQY
v_call: TRBV7-9; cdr3_aa: ASSFRTGNTIY
v_call: TRBV6-2/TRBV6-3; cdr3_aa: ASSYSGWKANVLT
v_call: TRBV12-3/TRBV12-4; cdr3_aa: ASSFAASGQPQH
v_call: TRBV20-1; cdr3_aa: SASLGLGTGELF
v_call: TRBV28; cdr3_aa: ASSWAPAGGRYEQY
v_call: TRBV4-1; cdr3_aa: ASSQGRAIVETQY
v_call: TRBV29-1; cdr3_aa: SVEPSGVEDTQY
v_call: TRBV20-1; cdr3_aa: SARSKEGGPGANVLT
v_call: TRBV30; cdr3_aa: AWRHPRWNEQF
v_call: TRBV5-5; cdr3_aa: ASSLGGPGMNTEAF
v_call: TRBV28; cdr3_aa: ASSSGSGFGYT